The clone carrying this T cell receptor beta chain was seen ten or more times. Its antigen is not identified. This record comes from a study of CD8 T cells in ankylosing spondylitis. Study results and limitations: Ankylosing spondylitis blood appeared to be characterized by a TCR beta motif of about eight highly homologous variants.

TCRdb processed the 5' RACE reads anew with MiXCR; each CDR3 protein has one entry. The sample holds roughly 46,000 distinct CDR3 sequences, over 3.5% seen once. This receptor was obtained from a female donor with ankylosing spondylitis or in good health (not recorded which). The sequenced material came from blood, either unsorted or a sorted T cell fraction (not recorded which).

The CDR3 protein is CASSVDQGGYGYTF. In nucleotides, the CDR3 is TGTGCCAGCAGCGTAGATCAGGGGGGCTATGGCTACACCTTC. The rearrangement uses TRBV9 and TRBJ1-2; TRBD1 aligns across 7 bases. V shed 0 bases, J shed 4 bases, and the junction held 3 bases outside the gene matches. The germline gives CDR1 SGDLS, CDR2 YYNGEE. The CDR3 runs 14 residues. The full variable domain, in which reference TRBV9 and TRBJ1-2 provide the parts outside the CDR3, is DSGVTQTPKHLITATGQRVTLRCSPRSGDLSVYWYQQSLDQGLQFLIQYYNGEERAKGNILERFSAQQFPDLHSELNLSSLELGDSALYFCASSVDQGGYGYTFGSGTRLTVV.